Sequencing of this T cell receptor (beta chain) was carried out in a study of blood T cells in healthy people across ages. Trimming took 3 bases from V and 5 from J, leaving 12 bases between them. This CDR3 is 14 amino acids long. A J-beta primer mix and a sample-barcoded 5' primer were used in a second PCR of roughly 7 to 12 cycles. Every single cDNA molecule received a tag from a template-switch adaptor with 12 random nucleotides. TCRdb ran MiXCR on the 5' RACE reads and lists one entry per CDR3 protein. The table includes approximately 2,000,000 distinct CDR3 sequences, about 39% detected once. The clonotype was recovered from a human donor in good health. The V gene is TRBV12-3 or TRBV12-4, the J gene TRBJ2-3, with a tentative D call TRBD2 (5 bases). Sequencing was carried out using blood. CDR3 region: CASSFSGFGDTQYF. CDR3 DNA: TGTGCCAGCAGTTTCTCGGGGTTCGGAGATACGCAGTATTTT.